These 22 T cell receptor beta chains were all obtained from the same sample, sequenced in a study of early T cells in non-severe SARS-CoV-2 infection. TCRdb re-called the 5' RACE reads through MiXCR, storing one row per CDR3 protein. Altogether approximately 70,000 distinct CDR3 sequences are present, about 5% being singletons, with the ten largest covering around 6.6%. The sample here was whole blood, taken at baseline. The receptors were gathered from an adult who was a healthcare worker with PCR-confirmed SARS-CoV-2 infection or an uninfected control (not recorded which).

This clonotype has a single count. The conserved phenylalanine or tryptophan is not found at the CDR3 terminus, so this likely reflects a read error. This sequence joins TRBV20-1 and TRBJ2-7; TRBD2 might be the D (6 bases). This CDR3 is 14 amino acids long. V lost 3 bases and J lost 7, with 19 bases in between. Germline V gene lookup returns CDR1 DFQATT and CDR2 SNEGSKA (reference sequence). CDR3 sequence reads: CSARAEGPRGEQYY. CDR3 nucleotide sequence: TGCAGTGCTAGGGCAGAGGGCCCCCGGGGGGAGCAGTACTAC.

This clonotype appeared many times. V usage is TRBV11-2 and J usage is TRBJ2-1; 12 nucleotides agree with TRBD2. Germline V gene sequence: CDR1 SGHAT, CDR2 FQNNGV. The V gene end was trimmed by 5 bases and the J gene end by 10 bases; junction bases not matched to a gene: 9. The CDR3 has 15 residues. The CDR3 DNA sequence: TGTGCCAGCAGCCCTAGCGGGAGGGCCGCTTGGGAGCAGTTCTTC. It yields the protein CASSPSGRAAWEQFF.

There are many counts of this clonotype. The rearrangement joins TRBV11-2 to TRBJ2-1; the D call may be TRBD1 or TRBD2 (5 bases each). Germline lookup yields CDR1 SGHAT and CDR2 FQNNGV. Trimming left V 5 bases short and J 11 bases short, with 10 bases between. CDR3 size: 11 residues. CDR3 coding DNA: TGTGCCAGCAGCCCAGAGGGGAAGCAGTTCTTC. Translated, it gives CASSPEGKQFF. The full variable domain, its missing parts supplied by reference TRBV11-2 and TRBJ2-1, is EAGVAQSPRYKIIEKRQSVAFWCNPISGHATLYWYQQILGQGPKLLIQFQNNGVVDDSQLPKDRFSAERLKGVDSTLKIQPAKLEDSAVYLCASSPEGKQFFGPGTRLTVL.

The chain carries TRBV29-1 and TRBJ2-3; 10 nucleotides align to TRBD2. CDR3 length: 15 residues. V gave up 8 bases and J gave up 6 bases; unmatched junction bases: 14. Germline lookup yields CDR1 SQVTM and CDR2 ANQGSEA. CDR3 nucleotide sequence: TGCAGCTCCGGGCCGGGAGCGGGAGGGAGCGATACGCAGTATTTT. This codes for CSSGPGAGGSDTQYF.

This clonotype has a handful of counts. The chain links TRBV5-1 to TRBJ1-4, with D perhaps TRBD1 (5 bases). Germline assignment: CDR1 SGHRS and CDR2 YFSETQ. The CDR3 runs 15 residues. The V end lost 0 bases, the J end lost 7 bases, and 13 bases lay between the germline ends. CDR3: CASSLGGGESEKLFF. The CDR3 DNA is TGCGCCAGCAGCTTGGGGGGCGGCGAGTCTGAAAAACTGTTTTTT.

This clonotype has a count of ten or more. The chain joins TRBV12-3 or TRBV12-4 to TRBJ1-1, with TRBD1 identical over 7 bases. CDR3 size: 15 residues. Trimming cost V 5 bases and J 3 bases; bases outside gene matches: 9. CDR3 sequence reads: CASSLYRGTDTEAFF. In nucleotides, the CDR3 is TGTGCCAGCAGTCTTTACAGGGGAACGGACACTGAAGCTTTCTTT.

In its sample, this clonotype was seen many times. CDR3 bases: TGCAGCGGGGGGACGAACACTGAAGCTTTCTTT. Amino acid sequence: CSGGTNTEAFF. This chain uses TRBV29-1 with TRBJ1-1; the D gene is possibly TRBD1 (5 bases). This CDR3 region has 11 residues. The V end lost 7 bases, the J end lost 1 base, and 7 bases lay between the germline ends. Germline V gives CDR1 SQVTM, CDR2 ANQGSEA.

This clonotype was seen at least ten times. The CDR3 region is CASSSKGSNNEQFF. The DNA of the CDR3 is TGCGCCAGCAGCTCAAAGGGGAGCAACAATGAGCAGTTCTTC. This chain joins TRBV5-1 and TRBJ2-1; TRBD1 or TRBD2 may be the D gene (5 bases each). With 3 bases removed from V and 5 bases from J, the gap between germline ends came to 12 bases. Germline V gene data show CDR1 as SGHRS and CDR2 as YFSETQ. The CDR3 has 14 residues. Drawing the rest from reference TRBV5-1 and TRBJ2-1, the complete variable domain is KAGVTQTPRYLIKTRGQQVTLSCSPISGHRSVSWYQQTPGQGLQFLFEYFSETQRNKGNFPGRFSGRQFSNSRSEMNVSTLELGDSALYLCASSSKGSNNEQFFGPGTRLTVL.

A remark on this clonotype: A much larger clone lies a single base off, so this may be a read error. This chain uses TRBV29-1 with TRBJ1-1, with D tentatively TRBD1 (6 bases). Germline V gene sequence: CDR1 SQVTM, CDR2 ANQGSEA. V lost 3 bases and J lost 4, with 6 bases in between. This CDR3 has 11 residues. In DNA, the CDR3 is TGCAGCGTTGACAGGGGCACTGAAGCTTTCTTT. This translates into CSVDRGTEAFF.

This chain joins TRBV11-2 and TRBJ2-1; TRBD1 or TRBD2 may be the D gene (5 bases each). The V and J ends lost 5 bases and 8 bases respectively, with 16 bases between them. CDR3 length: 14 residues. Germline CDR1 SGHAT, CDR2 FQNNGV. The CDR3, as DNA: TGTGCCAGCAGCCCCTGGGGGTGGGGAGATGAGCAGTTCTTC. Residues: CASSPWGWGDEQFF.

This clonotype was counted ten times or more. This chain links TRBV28 with TRBJ2-7, with TRBD1 identical over 8 bases. The CDR3 runs 13 residues. V lost 4 bases to trimming and J lost 3 bases; unmatched junction nucleotides: 2. Germline V gives CDR1 MDHEN, CDR2 SYDVKM. The CDR3, as DNA: TGTGCCAGCAGTTCCAGGGGGCTCTACGAGCAGTACTTC. Its protein product is CASSSRGLYEQYF.

This chain links TRBV4-1 with TRBJ2-7; 10 positions agree with TRBD2. CDR1 and CDR2 (germline): MGHRA, YSYEKL. Trimming cost V 4 bases and J 4 bases; bases outside gene matches: 7. The CDR3 extends over 15 amino acids. The CDR3 region is CASSRSAGGLYEQYF. The CDR3 DNA sequence: TGCGCCAGCAGCCGCTCAGCGGGAGGGCTGTACGAGCAGTACTTC.

This clonotype was seen a few times. V usage is TRBV6-1 and J usage is TRBJ1-1; perhaps TRBD1 as D (6 bases). Between the trimmed V and J ends, which lost 1 base and 4 bases, there was a span of 7 bases. The CDR3 covers 13 residues. In germline, CDR1 is MNHNS, CDR2 SASEGT. CDR3 protein: CASSEEGGTEAFF. DNA for the CDR3: TGTGCCAGCAGTGAAGAGGGGGGCACTGAAGCTTTCTTT.

This clonotype was seen a few times. This chain links TRBV5-1 with TRBJ2-5; D unclear. Trimming cost V 5 bases and J 4 bases, with 15 bases left between them. CDR3 size: 14 residues. Germline CDR1 reads SGHRS; CDR2 reads YFSETQ. The CDR3 is CASSSDPVRETQYF. CDR3 sequence (DNA): TGCGCCAGCAGTTCGGATCCGGTACGAGAGACCCAGTACTTC.

This clonotype was detected many times. This sequence joins TRBV7-8 and TRBJ1-2, with 7 nucleotides matching TRBD1. CDR1 and CDR2 (germline): SGHVS, FQNEAQ. CDR3 length: 15 amino acids. The ends lost 5 bases at V and 4 bases at J; junction bases unmatched: 10. CDR3 residues: CASSPLGQISYGYTF. The CDR3, as DNA: TGTGCCAGCAGCCCGCTGGGACAGATATCCTATGGCTACACCTTC.

This clonotype was seen at least ten times. V gene TRBV27 combines with J gene TRBJ2-7; tentative D call: TRBD2 (6 bases). The germline V gene has CDR1 MNHEY and CDR2 SMNVEV (reference sequence). Trimming took 3 bases from V and 4 from J, leaving 16 bases between them. CDR3 length: 15 residues. CDR3 DNA sequence: TGTGCCAGCAGTTTTTCCGGGACTCAACCTTACGAGCAGTACTTC. Residues: CASSFSGTQPYEQYF.

This clonotype was found many times. The J gene is TRBJ2-3, the V gene TRBV2; D may be TRBD1 or TRBD2 (7 bases each). CDR3 length: 15 amino acids. Germline V CDR1 and CDR2: SNHLY, FYNNEI. Trimming removed 4 bases at V and 5 bases at J, with 16 bases between. This CDR3 is CASSGGTGEGDTQYF. CDR3 sequence (DNA): TGTGCCAGCAGTGGGGGCACAGGGGAGGGAGATACGCAGTATTTT. Complete variable domain (other parts from reference TRBV2 and TRBJ2-3): EPEVTQTPSHQVTQMGQEVILRCVPISNHLYFYWYRQILGQKVEFLVSFYNNEISEKSEIFDDQFSVERPDGSNFTLKIRSTKLEDSAMYFCASSGGTGEGDTQYFGPGTRLTVL.

This clonotype was counted at least ten times. The chain uses TRBV10-3 and TRBJ2-1; D gene ambiguous. Trimming left V 4 bases short and J 8 bases short, with 6 bases between. The CDR3 totals 11 residues. CDR1 is ENHRY and CDR2 is SYGVKD in the germline V gene. CDR3 region: CAISGRDEQFF. In DNA, the CDR3 is TGTGCCATCAGTGGAAGGGATGAGCAGTTCTTC.

The V call is TRBV20-1, the J call TRBJ2-2; TRBD1 is a possible D gene (5 bases). The germline V gene has CDR1 DFQATT and CDR2 SNEGSKA (reference sequence). This CDR3 region has 15 residues. The ends were cut back, 3 bases at V and 4 bases at J, with 15 bases in the middle. In DNA form, the CDR3 reads TGCAGTGCTAGTAATAGGGGAATGGGCACCGGGGAGCTGTTTTTT. Protein: CSASNRGMGTGELFF.

This clonotype was counted once. A much bigger clone sits one base away, suggesting this may be a read error. This rearrangement joins TRBV6-6 to TRBJ1-4; D ambiguous. There are 16 residues in the CDR3. Germline CDR1 is MNHNY and CDR2 is SVGAGI (reference sequence). V was shortened by 0 bases and J by 5 bases, with 13 bases between the two germline ends. The CDR3, as DNA: TGTGCCAGCAGTTACTCGGCCGCCGGGAGGAATGAAAAACTGTTTTTT. Protein sequence: CASSYSAAGRNEKLFF.

This clonotype was picked up many times. The chain links TRBV7-8 to TRBJ1-5; D uncertain. The CDR3 contains 13 residues. V was trimmed by 3 bases and J by 2 bases, leaving 5 bases between them. Germline loops: CDR1 SGHVS, CDR2 FQNEAQ. The CDR3 DNA reads as TGTGCCAGCAGCTTCGAAGGCAATCAGCCCCAGCATTTT. Amino acids: CASSFEGNQPQHF.

There are many counts of this clonotype. V gene TRBV5-1 combines with J gene TRBJ1-2; D is perhaps TRBD1 (6 bases). Germline lookup yields CDR1 SGHRS and CDR2 YFSETQ. The length of the CDR3 is 15 residues. Trimming took off 4 bases at V and 1 base at J, with 14 bases between the two ends. DNA of the CDR3: TGCGCCAGCAGCGGTACAGGGTTTGATAACTATGGCTACACCTTC. It yields the protein CASSGTGFDNYGYTF.